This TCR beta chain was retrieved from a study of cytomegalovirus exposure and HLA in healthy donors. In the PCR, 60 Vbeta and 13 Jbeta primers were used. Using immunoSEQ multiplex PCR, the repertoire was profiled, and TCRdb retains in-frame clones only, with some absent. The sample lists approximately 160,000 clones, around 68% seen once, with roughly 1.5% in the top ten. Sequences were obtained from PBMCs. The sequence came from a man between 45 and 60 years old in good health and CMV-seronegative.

The CDR3 region is CASSATGATEAFF. CDR3 DNA: TGTGCCAGCAGTGCGACAGGGGCCACTGAAGCTTTCTTT. The V call is TRBV6-1, the J call TRBJ1-1, with 8 bases matching TRBD1. CDR1 and CDR2 from the germline V gene are MNHNS and SASEGT. CDR3 length: 13 amino acids. V lost 4 bases, J lost 4 bases, and 2 bases stayed unmatched.